This entry features one T cell receptor beta chain sequence. The record originates from a study of blood T cell repertoires in COVID-19. Enrolled through a virtual design, the participants were between 18 and 89 years of age and came from around 25 US areas. Cohort 3 donors were reported recovered after two negative PCRs, clearance, or symptom resolution. Germline V gives CDR1 KGHSH, CDR2 LQKENI. CDR3 length: 14 residues. The germline V and J ends were trimmed by 1 base and 5 bases, with 9 bases remaining between them. The data were produced by immunoSEQ multiplex PCR, yet TCRdb's version contains in-frame clones alone and is incomplete. The table includes 250,000 or so clones, around 87% detected once.

The source of this sequence is a woman between 50 and 59 years old who had recovered from COVID-19. The sequencing sample was made of PBMCs or T cells enriched from blood (not recorded which). This chain uses TRBV18 with TRBJ2-1, with a possible D match to TRBD1 (6 bases). The CDR3 region is CASSPRTANNEQFF. DNA of the CDR3: TGTGCCAGCTCACCACGGACAGCAAACAATGAGCAGTTCTTC. Full variable domain (missing parts from reference TRBV18 and TRBJ2-1): NAGVMQNPRHLVRRRGQEARLRCSPMKGHSHVYWYRQLPEEGLKFMVYLQKENIIDESGMPKERFSAEFPKEGPSILRIQQVVRGDSAAYFCASSPRTANNEQFFGPGTRLTVL.